This entry concerns a single T cell receptor beta chain. Its antigen is not known. Because the CDR3 is missing its conserved closing phenylalanine or tryptophan, this is likely a read error. The CDR3 is made up of 10 amino acids. CDR1 and CDR2 (germline): SNHLY, FYNNEI. V lost 7 bases and J lost 11, with 11 bases in between. Axillary draining lymph nodes of breast cancer patients supplied the node samples. The data belong to a study of breast tumors, draining lymph nodes, adjacent tissues. Study-level findings and limits: Luminal-like breast cancer showed significantly greater tumor-nontumor repertoire similarity than basal-like breast cancer did. Tumors had less TCR diversity than lymph nodes, more than nontumor tissue. Data only fit, rather than demonstrated, lymph node origin of most tumor T cells. Findings are consistent with lymph node origin and intratumoral expansion of most tumor T cells.

TCRdb called the multiplex PCR reads again in MiXCR, with one record for every CDR3 protein. This table holds 150,000 to 200,000 distinct CDR3 sequences, around 33% found once. This clonotype was sampled from a female donor with breast cancer. Some clones in this sample may be carry-over from other donors' samples. The sample taken for sequencing was axillary lymph node tissue. This rearrangement joins TRBV2 to TRBJ1-2; D is uncertain. CDR3 residues: CASTGGRYTT. The CDR3 DNA is TGTGCCAGCACCGGAGGTCGGTACACCACC.